This TCR beta chain was observed in a study of blood T cell repertoires in COVID-19. The length of the CDR3 is 13 residues. V gave up 6 bases and J gave up 2 bases; unmatched junction bases: 1. Germline-derived CDR1 and CDR2 are MNHEY and SMNVEV (reference sequence). Profiled with immunoSEQ multiplex PCR; TCRdb holds only in-frame clones, not every one. This repertoire shows about 69,000 clones, 79% found once; its top ten account for about 17%. The TCR sequence derives from a man aged 60 to 75 with acute or convalescent COVID-19. Sequencing input: peripheral blood. J is TRBJ1-3 and V is TRBV27; TRBD1 agrees at 7 bases. CDR3 in amino acids: CASSTGAGNTIYF. The CDR3 bases are TGTGCCAGCAGCACAGGGGCTGGAAACACCATATATTTT.